This T cell receptor beta chain was found in a study of shared clonotypes between healthy human individuals. This CDR3 contains 14 residues. Germline V gives CDR1 MNHNS, CDR2 SASEGT. Repertoires were generated with immunoSEQ multiplex PCR, while TCRdb's copy carries only in-frame clones and drops some. The data hold approximately 500,000 clones, with 90% to 96% observed a single time. Sequencing used naive CD4+ T cells sorted from blood. Subset noted: CD45RA+ positively selected. V usage is TRBV6-1 and J usage is TRBJ2-4; D remains ambiguous. The sequence was obtained from a woman aged 25 to 39 in good health. CDR3 coding DNA: TGTGCTGGACCGCCGCGCATGCCCAAAAACATTCAGTACTTC. Amino acids: CAGPPRMPKNIQYF.